This entry lists 30 T cell receptor beta chains sequenced from one sample in a study of T cells in pancreatic ductal adenocarcinoma. TCRdb keeps only in-frame clones here, not all; method: immunoSEQ multiplex PCR. The sample holds tens of thousands of clones, approximately 90% seen once. No neoadjuvant therapy was given to the selected pancreatic ductal adenocarcinoma patients before their surgery. The material sequenced was PBMCs. These TCRs come from a human donor with pancreatic ductal adenocarcinoma.

The CDR3, as DNA: TGTGCCAGCAGCCTCCTCTCCTGGAGTGAGCAGTTCTTC. Translation gives CASSLLSWSEQFF. J is TRBJ2-1 and V is TRBV7-9; D not certain. Germline V gene data show CDR1 as SEHNR and CDR2 as FQNEAQ (reference sequence). The CDR3 totals 13 residues. The V end lost 5 bases, the J end lost 9 bases, and 14 bases lay between the germline ends.

This chain joins TRBV5-4 and TRBJ2-1; 9 bases are a match to TRBD2. The germline V gene encodes CDR1 SGHNT and CDR2 YYREEE (reference sequence). V lost 1 base, J lost 10 bases, and 9 bases stayed unmatched. The length of the CDR3 is 15 residues. CDR3 in DNA: TGTGCCAGCAGCTTGAGAATGGGACTAGCAGAGGAGCAGTTCTTC. This translates into CASSLRMGLAEEQFF.

This rearrangement joins TRBV7-8 to TRBJ2-4; D is possibly TRBD2 (7 bases). The CDR3 has 15 amino acids. Germline V gene lookup returns CDR1 SGHVS and CDR2 FQNEAQ. The V end was cut by 5 bases, the J end by 5 bases, with 16 bases between. CDR3 nucleotides: TGTGCCAGCAGCACCTCTGTGGGGGGGCAAAACATTCAGTACTTC. Protein sequence: CASSTSVGGQNIQYF.

The J gene is TRBJ2-3, the V gene TRBV14, with D maybe TRBD2 (6 bases). Trimming left V 4 bases short and J 2 bases short, with 16 bases between. CDR3 length: 16 residues. The germline V gene has CDR1 SGHDN and CDR2 FVKESK. The CDR3 DNA reads TGTGCCAGCAGCCGACCGGGACTCCTGAACACAGATACGCAGTATTTT. Residues: CASSRPGLLNTDTQYF. The variable domain in full, completed from reference TRBV14 and TRBJ2-3, reads EAGVTQFPSHSVIEKGQTVTLRCDPISGHDNLYWYRRVMGKEIKFLLHFVKESKQDESGMPNNRFLAERTGGTYSTLKVQPAELEDSGVYFCASSRPGLLNTDTQYFGPGTRLTVL.

J is TRBJ1-1 and V is TRBV13; possibly TRBD1 for D (6 bases). Germline CDR1 reads PRHDT; CDR2 reads FYEKMQ (reference sequence). This CDR3 is 15 amino acids long. V gave up 5 bases and J gave up 7 bases, with 20 bases separating them. CDR3 in amino acids: CASSPSLDRRFEAFF. The CDR3 DNA reads as TGTGCCAGCAGCCCTTCCCTGGACAGACGTTTTGAAGCTTTCTTT.

The chain uses TRBV11-2 and TRBJ2-2; no firm D call. Germline V lookup: CDR1 SGHAT, CDR2 FQNNGV. The CDR3 runs 16 residues. V dropped 5 bases and J dropped 4 bases, with 17 bases sitting between them. The DNA for the CDR3 is TGTGCCAGCAGCCCCGGTGGTTATCCTCTCACCGGGGAGCTGTTTTTT. Protein: CASSPGGYPLTGELFF.

The chain couples TRBV15 to TRBJ2-7; 12 bases align to TRBD2. The CDR3 is made up of 15 amino acids. V lost 3 bases to trimming and J lost 5 bases; unmatched junction nucleotides: 5. CDR1 and CDR2 (germline): LNHNV, YYDKDF (reference sequence). The CDR3 region has the DNA TGTGCCACCAGCAGGACTAGCGGGAGAACCAACGAGCAGTACTTC. Its protein product is CATSRTSGRTNEQYF.

The CDR3 nucleotides read TGTGCCATCAGTCCAAGGAACGAGCAGTACTTC. It translates to CAISPRNEQYF. The chain joins TRBV10-3 to TRBJ2-7; unclear D gene. The CDR3 covers 11 residues. V was pared by 5 bases and J by 5 bases, with 7 bases between. Germline V gene lookup returns CDR1 ENHRY and CDR2 SYGVKD.

The chain recombines TRBV30 with TRBJ2-2, with a weak D call TRBD2 (6 bases). The germline V gene encodes CDR1 GTSNPN and CDR2 SVGIG (reference sequence). Trimming removed 2 bases at V and 3 bases at J, with 10 bases between. The CDR3 has 14 residues. CDR3 protein: CAWSLGTDTGELFF. The CDR3, as DNA: TGTGCCTGGAGTTTAGGGACTGACACCGGGGAGCTGTTTTTT. Drawing the rest from reference TRBV30 and TRBJ2-2, the complete variable domain is SQTIHQWPATLVQPVGSPLSLECTVEGTSNPNLYWYRQAAGRGLQLLFYSVGIGQISSEVPQNLSASRPQDRQFILSSKKLLLSDSGFYLCAWSLGTDTGELFFGEGSRLTVL.

This chain links TRBV6-6 with TRBJ2-2; D may be TRBD1 (6 bases). Germline V gives CDR1 MNHNY, CDR2 SVGAGI (reference sequence). Trimming left V 0 bases short and J 4 bases short, with 6 bases between. This CDR3 has 14 residues. CDR3 sequence reads: CASSYSGGTGELFF. CDR3 DNA: TGTGCCAGCAGTTACTCAGGGGGCACCGGGGAGCTGTTTTTT.

J is TRBJ1-5 and V is TRBV6-1; TRBD1 agrees at 10 bases. J lost 6 bases, V lost 5 bases, and 7 bases had no gene match. Germline-derived CDR1 and CDR2 are MNHNS and SASEGT. The CDR3 length is 15 residues. CDR3 region: CASSSGQGVSQPQHF. The CDR3 nucleotides are TGTGCCAGCAGTTCCGGACAGGGGGTTAGTCAGCCCCAGCATTTT.

The rearrangement uses TRBV6-5 and TRBJ1-5; D gene ambiguous. With 2 bases removed from V and 5 bases from J, the gap between germline ends came to 10 bases. The CDR3 loop spans 14 amino acids. Germline V gene data show CDR1 as MNHEY and CDR2 as SVGAGI. The CDR3 spells CASSYLGKDQPQHF. The CDR3 coding sequence is TGTGCCAGCAGTTACCTGGGTAAGGATCAGCCCCAGCATTTT.

The rearrangement links TRBV28 to TRBJ2-4, with a possible D match to TRBD2 (6 bases). The CDR3 has 16 amino acids. Trimming took 7 bases from V and 0 from J, leaving 16 bases between them. Germline assignment: CDR1 MDHEN and CDR2 SYDVKM. The CDR3 region has the DNA TGTGCCAGCACTCCTAGGAGGGCACTAGCCAAAAACATTCAGTACTTC. It specifies CASTPRRALAKNIQYF.

This chain uses TRBV28 with TRBJ1-3; D gene uncertain. CDR3 length: 14 amino acids. V lost 8 bases to trimming and J lost 0 bases, with 11 bases between them. From germline, CDR1 is MDHEN and CDR2 SYDVKM. This chain's CDR3 is CASRPGSSGNTIYF. The CDR3 coding sequence is TGTGCCAGCCGCCCTGGGAGCTCTGGAAACACCATATATTTT.

This CDR3 is CASSPGTRMNEQFF. The CDR3 DNA is TGTGCCAGCAGCCCCGGGACTAGGATGAATGAGCAGTTCTTC. The chain couples TRBV5-4 to TRBJ2-1; TRBD2 aligns across 8 bases. There are 14 residues in the CDR3. The germline V gene has CDR1 SGHNT and CDR2 YYREEE (reference sequence). V lost 4 bases and J lost 7; bases outside the gene matches: 7.

CDR3 DNA sequence: TGTGCCACCCTGCGAATCAGGGAGGCCACTGAAGCTTTCTTT. The encoded protein is CATLRIREATEAFF. The chain is built from TRBV2 and TRBJ1-1, with a tentative D call TRBD1 (5 bases). The V and J ends lost 10 bases and 4 bases respectively, with 19 bases between them. Germline V gene lookup returns CDR1 SNHLY and CDR2 FYNNEI. The length of the CDR3 is 14 residues.

The chain employs TRBV6-5 and TRBJ2-1, with 10 bases matching TRBD1. CDR3 length: 15 amino acids. The junction had 4 bases not matched to a gene; V was cut back by 2 bases and J by 6 bases. CDR1 and CDR2 from the germline V gene are MNHEY and SVGAGI. CDR3 bases: TGTGCCAGCAGTTACGACAGGGGGCGCGTCAATGAGCAGTTCTTC. Its protein is CASSYDRGRVNEQFF.

The rearrangement uses TRBV7-8 and TRBJ1-2; D is undetermined. The CDR3 is made up of 13 amino acids. Trimming cost V 2 bases and J 6 bases, with 10 bases left between them. Germline values: CDR1 SGHVS, CDR2 FQNEAQ. The CDR3 coding sequence is TGTGCCAGCAGCTTATTTAGGGTGGATGGCTACACCTTC. It encodes CASSLFRVDGYTF.

V gene TRBV11-2 combines with J gene TRBJ1-1; D not resolved. Germline-derived CDR1 and CDR2 are SGHAT and FQNNGV. The V gene lost 5 bases and the J gene lost 0 bases, with 10 bases spanning the gap. The CDR3 runs to 14 residues. For the CDR3, the DNA is TGTGCCAGCAGCGGGCAGAGAATGAACACTGAAGCTTTCTTT. Translation gives CASSGQRMNTEAFF.

This clone was picked up one time. This chain links TRBV5-1 with TRBJ1-5; 7 bases are shared with TRBD1. CDR1 and CDR2 (germline): SGHRS, YFSETQ. Trimming removed 0 bases from V and 0 bases from J; junction bases left unmatched: 9. This CDR3 comprises 18 residues. The CDR3 bases are TGCGCCAGCAGCTTGGAGGGGGACAGAACTTATAGCAATCAGCCCCAGCATTTT. It specifies CASSLEGDRTYSNQPQHF.

The chain has TRBV6-5 and TRBJ2-3; 8 bases agree with TRBD2. Germline V gives CDR1 MNHEY, CDR2 SVGAGI. The CDR3 runs 16 residues. With 2 bases clipped from V and 0 bases from J, the junction kept 4 bases outside the gene matches. The CDR3 coding sequence is TGTGCCAGCAGTTACACCTCTAGCGGGAGCACAGATACGCAGTATTTT. It specifies CASSYTSSGSTDTQYF.

The V gene is TRBV9, the J gene TRBJ2-3, with 7 positions matching TRBD2. Trimming at V came to 2 bases and at J to 1 base, leaving 4 bases not matched to a gene. The CDR3 length is 15 residues. Per the germline V gene, CDR1 is SGDLS and CDR2 is YYNGEE. This CDR3 is CASSVERGGTDTQYF. CDR3 coding DNA: TGTGCCAGCAGCGTGGAGCGGGGTGGCACAGATACGCAGTATTTT.

This chain uses TRBV5-1 with TRBJ1-4; 7 nucleotides agree with TRBD1. The germline gives CDR1 SGHRS, CDR2 YFSETQ. The CDR3 covers 16 residues. V shed 0 bases, J shed 5 bases, and the junction held 7 bases outside the gene matches. The CDR3 spells CASSLGDSNRNEKLFF. The CDR3 DNA follows: TGCGCCAGCAGCTTGGGGGACAGTAACCGGAATGAAAAACTGTTTTTT.

The gene calls are TRBV2 and TRBJ2-7, with D perhaps TRBD2 (6 bases). Germline-derived CDR1 and CDR2 are SNHLY and FYNNEI. Trimming took off 5 bases at V and 7 bases at J, with 9 bases between the two ends. CDR3 length: 11 residues. CDR3 in DNA: TGTGCCAGCAGTTATGGGGGGGAGCAGTACTTC. This encodes CASSYGGEQYF.

The gene calls are TRBV5-4 and TRBJ2-7; D uncertain. The CDR3 runs to 14 residues. The V end was cut by 0 bases, the J end by 2 bases, with 9 bases between. Germline lookup yields CDR1 SGHNT and CDR2 YYREEE (reference sequence). CDR3 nucleotide sequence: TGTGCCAGCAGCTTGGATTACCTTCCCTACGAGCAGTACTTC. Residues: CASSLDYLPYEQYF.

The J gene is TRBJ2-4, the V gene TRBV28; D unclear. The CDR3 covers 13 residues. Trimming took 7 bases from V and 8 from J, leaving 15 bases between them. Germline CDR1 reads MDHEN; CDR2 reads SYDVKM. Here the CDR3 reads CASTPEGRDIQYF. The CDR3 DNA reads as TGTGCCAGCACACCGGAAGGTAGAGACATTCAGTACTTC.

V gene TRBV4-3 combines with J gene TRBJ1-1; D is possibly TRBD1 (5 bases). Germline assignment: CDR1 LGHNA and CDR2 YSLEER. Trimming pared 4 bases from V and 6 bases from J, leaving 12 bases between. The CDR3 runs 13 residues. CDR3 in DNA: TGCGCCAGCAGCCCCGATTCGGGGGCTGAAGCTTTCTTT. Translated, it gives CASSPDSGAEAFF.

J is TRBJ1-5 and V is TRBV25-1; unclear D gene. Germline CDR1 MGHDK, CDR2 SYGVNS. The CDR3 length is 14 residues. With 4 bases removed from V and 4 bases from J, the gap between germline ends came to 11 bases. CDR3 region: CASSVAGINQPQHF. The CDR3 nucleotides read TGTGCCAGCAGTGTGGCCGGGATTAATCAGCCCCAGCATTTT.

The rearrangement joins TRBV28 to TRBJ1-1; D is uncertain. V gave up 8 bases and J gave up 1 base, with 5 bases separating them. There are 11 residues in the CDR3. Germline CDR1 reads MDHEN; CDR2 reads SYDVKM. CDR3 sequence: CASVSNTEAFF. As DNA, the CDR3 is TGTGCCAGCGTCTCGAACACTGAAGCTTTCTTT.

The chain uses TRBV7-9 and TRBJ1-6; TRBD1 is a possible D gene (5 bases). In germline, CDR1 is SEHNR, CDR2 FQNEAQ (reference sequence). This CDR3 is 14 amino acids long. Trimming cost V 3 bases and J 5 bases, with 8 bases left between them. CDR3 sequence (DNA): TGTGCCAGCAGCTTCGGCAGGGATAATTCACCCCTCCACTTT. The encoded protein is CASSFGRDNSPLHF.